A single sample gave rise to the 4 T cell receptor beta chains below, sequenced in a study of blood T cell repertoires in COVID-19. The repertoire was sequenced with immunoSEQ multiplex PCR; TCRdb's copy has only in-frame clones and lacks some. This repertoire shows 200,000 or so clones, approximately 80% found once; its top ten account for more than 9%. Specimen: peripheral blood. These receptor sequences come from a woman older than 75 with acute or convalescent COVID-19.

The J gene is TRBJ2-7, the V gene TRBV28, with D perhaps TRBD1 (6 bases). The V end was cut by 1 base, the J end by 1 base, with 14 bases between. CDR3 length equals 16 residues. CDR1 MDHEN and CDR2 SYDVKM come from the germline V gene. CDR3 coding DNA: TGTGCCAGCAGTTTATTCAGGGGTACGGGGTCCTACGAGCAGTACTTC. Translation gives CASSLFRGTGSYEQYF.

The chain joins TRBV7-3 to TRBJ2-2; D not certain. Germline V gives CDR1 SGHTA, CDR2 FQGTGA. V gave up 3 bases and J gave up 4 bases, with 12 bases separating them. CDR3 size: 15 residues. The CDR3: CASSFVDSPTGELFF. The CDR3 bases are TGTGCCAGCAGCTTCGTAGACTCACCCACCGGGGAGCTGTTTTTT.

This rearrangement joins TRBV18 to TRBJ2-1; 10 bases are shared with TRBD1. Germline CDR1 and CDR2: KGHSH and LQKENI. The V and J ends lost 1 base and 9 bases, in that order; junction bases with no gene match: 6. This CDR3 comprises 15 residues. The CDR3 bases are TGTGCCAGCTCACCACAGTGGACAGGGGGTGCTGAGCAGTTCTTC. The encoded protein is CASSPQWTGGAEQFF.

This chain joins TRBV10-2 and TRBJ2-5; 11 bases map to TRBD2. The CDR3 totals 17 residues. V trimming: 2 bases; J trimming: 4 bases; junction bases outside the gene matches: 9. Germline V gene lookup returns CDR1 WSHSY and CDR2 SAAADI. Here the CDR3 reads CASSEGLAGARRETQYF. In DNA form, the CDR3 reads TGCGCCAGCAGTGAGGGACTAGCGGGCGCCCGTCGAGAGACCCAGTACTTC.